The rows below give T cell receptor beta chains drawn from one sample of a study of shared clonotypes between healthy human individuals. Clones were sequenced by immunoSEQ multiplex PCR, and TCRdb holds only the in-frame ones, with some missing. The sample lists around 600,000 clones; 95% to 98% were seen once. The specimen was naive CD4+ T cells sorted from blood. The receptor set was obtained from a woman between 25 and 40 years old in good health. The CDR3 runs from the conserved cysteine through the conserved F or W. D genes are given only for firm matches.

j_call v_call cdr3_length d_call cdr3_nt cdr3_aa
TRBJ2-1 TRBV19 15 TRBD1 TGTGCCAGTAGTATCCGGGACAGACCCCACAATGAGCAGTTCTTC CASSIRDRPHNEQFF
TRBJ2-1 TRBV25-1 17 NA TGTGCCAGCAGTGAATGGGGTGGCGTCGGGGGCGACAATGAGCAGTTCTTC CASSEWGGVGGDNEQFF
TRBJ1-2 TRBV28 14 NA TGTGCCAGCAGTTTAGTCCGGCACTCCTATGGCTACACCTTC CASSLVRHSYGYTF
TRBJ2-7 TRBV21-1 17 NA TGTGCCAGCAGCAAAACGGGACTAGCGGGAGCATCCTACGAGCAGTACTTC CASSKTGLAGASYEQYF
TRBJ1-4 TRBV15 14 NA TGTGCCACCAGCAGAGATGGGGCCTATGAAAAACTGTTTTTT CATSRDGAYEKLFF
TRBJ1-4 TRBV2 15 TRBD1 TGTGCCACTTCGGGACAGGACGCAACTAATGAAAAACTGTTTTTT CATSGQDATNEKLFF
TRBJ1-4 TRBV5-8 19 TRBD1 TGTGCCAGCAGCCATCTAAAGGGACAGGCCCTTGCAACTAATGAAAAACTGTTTTTT CASSHLKGQALATNEKLFF
TRBJ1-1 TRBV5-1 15 NA TGCGCCAGCAGCTCTCCGGACAGCGGGAACACTGAAGCTTTCTTT CASSSPDSGNTEAFF
TRBJ2-7 TRBV28 11 NA TGTGCCAGCAGTCCTAACTACGAGCAGTACTTC CASSPNYEQYF
TRBJ2-1 TRBV6-5 14 TRBD2 TGTGCCAGCAGTAGGAGCGGGGTCATGGGTGAGCAGTTCTTC CASSRSGVMGEQFF
TRBJ2-1 TRBV5-1 16 TRBD2 TGCGCCAGCAGCTTGTCGGGAGGACCCCTATACAATGAGCAGTTCTTC CASSLSGGPLYNEQFF
TRBJ2-6 TRBV19 17 TRBD1 TGTGCCAGTAGATCCGGGACAGGGGTAGCTGGGGCCAACGTCCTGACTTTC CASRSGTGVAGANVLTF
TRBJ1-2 TRBV4-1 15 TRBD1 TGCGCCAGCAGCGCAACCGGGACAGGGGTCTATGGCTACACCTTC CASSATGTGVYGYTF
TRBJ1-1 TRBV7-2 13 NA TGTGCCAGCAGCCAAACGGTGAACACTGAAGCTTTCTTT CASSQTVNTEAFF
TRBJ2-5 TRBV7-9 15 NA TGTGCCAGCAGCTTAAGGCCGGGTGCGTGGGAGACCCAGTACTTC CASSLRPGAWETQYF
TRBJ2-7 TRBV4-1 15 TRBD2 TGCGCCAGCAGCCAAGAAGGTCTAGCGGGATACGAGCAGTACTTC CASSQEGLAGYEQYF